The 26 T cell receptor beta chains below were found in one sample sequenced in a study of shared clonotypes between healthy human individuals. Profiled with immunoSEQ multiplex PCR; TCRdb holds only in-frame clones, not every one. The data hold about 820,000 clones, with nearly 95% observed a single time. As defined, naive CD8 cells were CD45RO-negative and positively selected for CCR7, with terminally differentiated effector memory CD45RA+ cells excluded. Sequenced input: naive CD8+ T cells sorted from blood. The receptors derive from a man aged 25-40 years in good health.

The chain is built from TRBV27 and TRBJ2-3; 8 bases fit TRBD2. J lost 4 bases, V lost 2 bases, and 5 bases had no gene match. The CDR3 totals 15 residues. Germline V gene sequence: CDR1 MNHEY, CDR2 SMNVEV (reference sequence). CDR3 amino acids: CASSLIPGLADTQYF. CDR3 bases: TGTGCCAGCAGTTTAATACCGGGACTAGCAGATACGCAGTATTTT.

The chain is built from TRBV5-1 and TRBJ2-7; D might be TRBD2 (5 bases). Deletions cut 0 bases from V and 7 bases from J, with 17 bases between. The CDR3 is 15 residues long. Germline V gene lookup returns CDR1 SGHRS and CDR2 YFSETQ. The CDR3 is CASSLAVEGPGEQYF. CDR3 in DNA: TGCGCCAGCAGCTTGGCCGTAGAGGGTCCGGGTGAGCAGTACTTC.

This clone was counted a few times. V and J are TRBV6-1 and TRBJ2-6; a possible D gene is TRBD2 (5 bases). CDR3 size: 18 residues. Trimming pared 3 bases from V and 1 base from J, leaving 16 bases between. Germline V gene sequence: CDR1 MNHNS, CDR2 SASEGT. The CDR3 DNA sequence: TGTGCCAGCAGTGATTGGACTTCTAAACCATCTGGGGCCAACGTCCTGACTTTC. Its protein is CASSDWTSKPSGANVLTF.

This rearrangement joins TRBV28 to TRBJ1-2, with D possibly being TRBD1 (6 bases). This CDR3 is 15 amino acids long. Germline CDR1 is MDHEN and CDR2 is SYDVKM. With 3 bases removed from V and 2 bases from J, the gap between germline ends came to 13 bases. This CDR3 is CASSFGRQENYGYTF. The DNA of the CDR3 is TGTGCCAGCAGTTTTGGGAGACAGGAGAACTATGGCTACACCTTC.

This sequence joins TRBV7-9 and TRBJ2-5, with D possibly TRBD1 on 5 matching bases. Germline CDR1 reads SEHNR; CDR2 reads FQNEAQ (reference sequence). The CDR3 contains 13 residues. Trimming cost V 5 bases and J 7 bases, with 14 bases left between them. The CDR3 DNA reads TGTGCCAGCAGCCCAGACAGTCTTGGGACCCAGTACTTC. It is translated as CASSPDSLGTQYF.

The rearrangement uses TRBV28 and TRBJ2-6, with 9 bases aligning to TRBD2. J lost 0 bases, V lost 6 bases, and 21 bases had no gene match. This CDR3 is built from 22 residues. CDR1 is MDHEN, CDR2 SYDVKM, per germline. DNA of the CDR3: TGTGCCAGCAGCGAGAGCACTATTAGTACTAGCGGGTCCTACTCTGGGGCCAACGTCCTGACTTTC. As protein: CASSESTISTSGSYSGANVLTF.

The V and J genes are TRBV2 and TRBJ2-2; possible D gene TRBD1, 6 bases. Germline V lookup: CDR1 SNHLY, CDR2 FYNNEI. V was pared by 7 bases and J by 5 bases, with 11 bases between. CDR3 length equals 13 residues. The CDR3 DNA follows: TGTGCCAGCATCTTAGGACAGACCGGGGAGCTGTTTTTT. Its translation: CASILGQTGELFF.

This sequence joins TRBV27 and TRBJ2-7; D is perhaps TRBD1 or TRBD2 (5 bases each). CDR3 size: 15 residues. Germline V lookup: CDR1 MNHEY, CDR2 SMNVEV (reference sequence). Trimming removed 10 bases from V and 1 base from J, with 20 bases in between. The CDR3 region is CATRGATATSYEQYF. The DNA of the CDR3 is TGTGCCACCAGAGGGGCGACTGCTACTTCCTACGAGCAGTACTTC.

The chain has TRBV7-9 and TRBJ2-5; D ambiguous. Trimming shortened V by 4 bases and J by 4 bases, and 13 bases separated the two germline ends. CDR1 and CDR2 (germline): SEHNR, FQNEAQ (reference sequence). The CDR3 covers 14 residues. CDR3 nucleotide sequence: TGTGCCAGCAGCTCCCAACTCTCTCTAGAGACCCAGTACTTC. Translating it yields CASSSQLSLETQYF.

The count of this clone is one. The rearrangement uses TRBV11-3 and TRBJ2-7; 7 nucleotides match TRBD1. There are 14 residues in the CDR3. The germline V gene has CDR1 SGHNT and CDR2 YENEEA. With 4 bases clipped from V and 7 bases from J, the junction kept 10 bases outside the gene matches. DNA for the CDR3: TGTGCCAGCAGCTCGCGACAGGGATCTGGGGAGCAGTACTTC. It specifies CASSSRQGSGEQYF. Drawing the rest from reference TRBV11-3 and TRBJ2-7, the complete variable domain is EAGVVQSPRYKIIEKKQPVAFWCNPISGHNTLYWYLQNLGQGPELLIRYENEEAVDDSQLPKDRFSAERLKGVDSTLKIQPAELGDSAVYLCASSSRQGSGEQYFGPGTRLTVT.

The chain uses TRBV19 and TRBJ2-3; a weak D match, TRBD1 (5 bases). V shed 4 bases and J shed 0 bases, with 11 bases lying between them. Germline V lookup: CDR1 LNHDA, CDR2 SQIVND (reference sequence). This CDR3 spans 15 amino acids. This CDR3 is CASSKTAASTDTQYF. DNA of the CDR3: TGTGCCAGTAGTAAGACAGCCGCTAGCACAGATACGCAGTATTTT.

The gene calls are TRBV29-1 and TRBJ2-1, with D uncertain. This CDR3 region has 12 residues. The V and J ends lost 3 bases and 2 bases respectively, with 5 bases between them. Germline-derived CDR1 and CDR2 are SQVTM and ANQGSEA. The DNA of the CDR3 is TGCAGCGTTGACGGGCCCTACAATGAGCAGTTCTTC. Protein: CSVDGPYNEQFF.

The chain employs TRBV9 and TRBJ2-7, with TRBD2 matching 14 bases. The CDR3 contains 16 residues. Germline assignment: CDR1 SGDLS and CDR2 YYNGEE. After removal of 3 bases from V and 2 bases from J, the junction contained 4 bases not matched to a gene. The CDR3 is CASSGGLAGETYEQYF. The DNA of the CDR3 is TGTGCCAGCAGCGGGGGACTAGCGGGGGAAACCTACGAGCAGTACTTC.

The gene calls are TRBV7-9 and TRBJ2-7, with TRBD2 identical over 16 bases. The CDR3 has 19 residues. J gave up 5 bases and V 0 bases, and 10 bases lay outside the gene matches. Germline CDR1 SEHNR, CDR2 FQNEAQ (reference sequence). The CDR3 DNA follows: TGTGCCAGCAGCTTAGCGCGGGGGACTAGCGGGAGGGCTTCCCACGAGCAGTACTTC. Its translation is CASSLARGTSGRASHEQYF.

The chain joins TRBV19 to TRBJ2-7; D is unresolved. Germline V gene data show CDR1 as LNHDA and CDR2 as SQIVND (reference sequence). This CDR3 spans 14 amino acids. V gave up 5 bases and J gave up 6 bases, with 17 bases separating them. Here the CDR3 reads CASSDLVTQAEQYF. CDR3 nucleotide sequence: TGTGCCAGTAGTGATTTAGTGACCCAAGCCGAGCAGTACTTC.

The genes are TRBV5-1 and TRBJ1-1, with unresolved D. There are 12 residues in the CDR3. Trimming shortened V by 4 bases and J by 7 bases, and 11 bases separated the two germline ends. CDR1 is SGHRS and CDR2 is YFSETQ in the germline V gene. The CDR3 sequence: CASSPGRDEAFF. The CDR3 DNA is TGCGCCAGCAGCCCCGGACGAGATGAAGCTTTCTTT.

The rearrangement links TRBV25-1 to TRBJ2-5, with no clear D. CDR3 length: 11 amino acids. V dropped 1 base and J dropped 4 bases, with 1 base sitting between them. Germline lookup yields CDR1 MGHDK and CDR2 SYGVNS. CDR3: CASSESETQYF. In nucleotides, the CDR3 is TGTGCCAGCAGTGAATCAGAGACCCAGTACTTC.

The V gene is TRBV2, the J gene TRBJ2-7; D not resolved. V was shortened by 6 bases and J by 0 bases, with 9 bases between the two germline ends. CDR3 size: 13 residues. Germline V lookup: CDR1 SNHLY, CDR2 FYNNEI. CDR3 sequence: CASSGSASYEQYF. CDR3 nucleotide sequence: TGTGCCAGCAGCGGATCCGCCTCCTACGAGCAGTACTTC.

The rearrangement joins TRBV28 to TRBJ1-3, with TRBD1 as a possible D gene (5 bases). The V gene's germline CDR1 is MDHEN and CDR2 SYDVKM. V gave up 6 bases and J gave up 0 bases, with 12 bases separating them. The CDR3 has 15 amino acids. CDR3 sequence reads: CASRTLGGSGNTIYF. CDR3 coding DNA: TGTGCCAGCAGAACCCTTGGGGGCTCTGGAAACACCATATATTTT.

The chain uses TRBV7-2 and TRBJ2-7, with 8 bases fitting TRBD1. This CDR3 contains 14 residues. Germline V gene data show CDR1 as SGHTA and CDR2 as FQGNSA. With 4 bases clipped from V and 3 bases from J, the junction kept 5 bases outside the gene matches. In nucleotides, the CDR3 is TGTGCCAGCAGCTCCATAGACAGGGGCTACGAGCAGTACTTC. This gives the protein CASSSIDRGYEQYF. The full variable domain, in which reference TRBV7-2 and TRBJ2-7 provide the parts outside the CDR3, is GAGVSQSPSNKVTEKGKDVELRCDPISGHTALYWYRQSLGQGLEFLIYFQGNSAPDKSGLPSDRFSAERTGGSVSTLTIQRTQQEDSAVYLCASSSIDRGYEQYFGPGTRLTVT.

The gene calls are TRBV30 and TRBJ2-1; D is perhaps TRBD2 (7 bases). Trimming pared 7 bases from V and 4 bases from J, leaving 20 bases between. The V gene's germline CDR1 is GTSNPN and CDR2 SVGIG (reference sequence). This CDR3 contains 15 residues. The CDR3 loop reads CASRRGLPLYNEQFF. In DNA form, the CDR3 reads TGTGCCTCGAGGCGGGGGCTTCCTCTTTACAATGAGCAGTTCTTC.

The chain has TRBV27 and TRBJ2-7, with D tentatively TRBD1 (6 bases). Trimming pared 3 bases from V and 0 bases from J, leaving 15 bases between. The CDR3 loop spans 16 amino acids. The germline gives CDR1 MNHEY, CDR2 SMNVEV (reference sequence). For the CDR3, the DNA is TGTGCCAGCAGTTTCAGCAGGGGCCCCCTCTCCTACGAGCAGTACTTC. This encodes CASSFSRGPLSYEQYF.

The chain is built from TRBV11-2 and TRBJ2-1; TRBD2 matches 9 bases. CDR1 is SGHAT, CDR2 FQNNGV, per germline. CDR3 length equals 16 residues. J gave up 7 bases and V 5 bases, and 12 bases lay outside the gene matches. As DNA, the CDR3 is TGTGCCAGCAGCCTACACACGACTAGCGGATTTAATGAGCAGTTCTTC. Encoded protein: CASSLHTTSGFNEQFF.

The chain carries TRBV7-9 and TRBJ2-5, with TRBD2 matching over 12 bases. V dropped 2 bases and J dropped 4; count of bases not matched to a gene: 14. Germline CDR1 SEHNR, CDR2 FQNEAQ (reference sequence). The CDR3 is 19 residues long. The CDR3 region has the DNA TGTGCCAGCAGCTTACTCAATGACTCGCCTAGCGGGAGGGGAGAGACCCAGTACTTC. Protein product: CASSLLNDSPSGRGETQYF.

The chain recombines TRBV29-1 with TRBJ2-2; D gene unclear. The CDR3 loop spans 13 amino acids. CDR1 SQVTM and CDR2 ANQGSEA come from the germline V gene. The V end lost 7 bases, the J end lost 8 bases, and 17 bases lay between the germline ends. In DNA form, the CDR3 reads TGCAGCGCGCCAACACTATCGGGTGGGGAGCTGTTTTTT. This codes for CSAPTLSGGELFF.

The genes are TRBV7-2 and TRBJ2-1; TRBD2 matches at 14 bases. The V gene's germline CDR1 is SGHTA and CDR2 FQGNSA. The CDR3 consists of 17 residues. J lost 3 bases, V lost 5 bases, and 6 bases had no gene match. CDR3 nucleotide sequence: TGTGCCAGCAGCACCGGGACTAGCGGGAGTGTCTACAATGAGCAGTTCTTC. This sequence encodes CASSTGTSGSVYNEQFF.